A selection of T cell receptor beta chains follows, all from one sample in a study of T cell repertoires in cytomegalovirus infection. TCRdb reprocessed the reads via MiXCR and lists one record per CDR3 protein. This sample has 750,000 to 950,000 distinct CDR3 sequences, with just under 30% found just once. These receptors' targets are unknown. This sample comprised cultured CD8+ T cells from PBMCs, obtained from culture after CMV antigen stimulation. The receptors stem from a human donor in good health (CMV status not recorded). Some clones in this sample may be carry-over from other donors' samples. Both conserved end residues are part of each CDR3. D genes are given only for firm matches. Clone size is given for some rows only: seen once, a few or many times, or a class if the clone is expanded.

v_gene: TRBV18; d_gene: NA; abundance: NA; j_gene: TRBJ1-1; CDR3nt: TGTGCCAGCTTCCAGGGGAGAACTGAAGCTTTCTTT; CDR3aa: CASFQGRTEAFF
v_gene: TRBV7-6; d_gene: NA; abundance: many; j_gene: TRBJ1-1; CDR3nt: TGTGCCAGCAGCTTTTCGTGGGACCCGAACACTGAAGCTTTCTTT; CDR3aa: CASSFSWDPNTEAFF
v_gene: TRBV7-2; d_gene: NA; abundance: many; j_gene: TRBJ1-4; CDR3nt: TGTGCCAGCAGCCCGTGGAGCAGTAATGAAAAACTGTTTTTT; CDR3aa: CASSPWSSNEKLFF
v_gene: TRBV4-1; d_gene: NA; abundance: NA; j_gene: TRBJ2-1; CDR3nt: TGCGCCAGCAGCCAAGATGGACGGGCACAGTTCTTC; CDR3aa: CASSQDGRAQFF
v_gene: TRBV11-1; d_gene: NA; abundance: NA; j_gene: TRBJ1-5; CDR3nt: TGTGCCAGCAGCCCCAAAGGCAATCAGCCCCAGCATTTT; CDR3aa: CASSPKGNQPQHF
v_gene: TRBV5-1; d_gene: TRBD2; abundance: NA; j_gene: TRBJ2-1; CDR3nt: TGCGCCAGCAGCGCCGGAAGCGGGGGGCCCCTCGATGAGCAGTTCTTC; CDR3aa: CASSAGSGGPLDEQFF
v_gene: TRBV4-1; d_gene: TRBD1; abundance: few; j_gene: TRBJ1-1; CDR3nt: TGCGCCAGCACCAGGTGGGACAGGGGGGTGAACACTGAAGCTTTCTTT; CDR3aa: CASTRWDRGVNTEAFF
v_gene: TRBV7-6; d_gene: NA; abundance: NA; j_gene: TRBJ2-1; CDR3nt: TGTGCCAGCAGCCCTACAGGGACCCTTACCCACAATGAGCAGTTCTTC; CDR3aa: CASSPTGTLTHNEQFF
v_gene: TRBV13; d_gene: NA; abundance: NA; j_gene: TRBJ2-7; CDR3nt: TGTGCCAGCAGCCTAACCCGACAGTTCTACGAGCAGTACTTC; CDR3aa: CASSLTRQFYEQYF
v_gene: TRBV12-3/TRBV12-4; d_gene: NA; abundance: few; j_gene: TRBJ2-2; CDR3nt: TGTGCCAGCAGTTTACTGCCCTACACCGGGGAGCTGTTTTTT; CDR3aa: CASSLLPYTGELFF
v_gene: TRBV20-1; d_gene: TRBD1; abundance: NA; j_gene: TRBJ1-2; CDR3nt: TGCAGTGCTAGGAATGTGGTGTGGGGACAGAACTATGGCTACACCTTC; CDR3aa: CSARNVVWGQNYGYTF
v_gene: TRBV7-9; d_gene: TRBD2; abundance: few; j_gene: TRBJ2-3; CDR3nt: TGTGCCAGCAGCGGGCCCACAAGCGGGGGGACCGGAGATACGCAGTATTTT; CDR3aa: CASSGPTSGGTGDTQYF
v_gene: TRBV12-3/TRBV12-4; d_gene: NA; abundance: NA; j_gene: TRBJ2-1; CDR3nt: TGTGCCAGCAGTTTAGCTGGCGGGCCAACCGATGAGCAGTTCTTC; CDR3aa: CASSLAGGPTDEQFF
v_gene: TRBV7-2; d_gene: NA; abundance: few; j_gene: TRBJ1-5; CDR3nt: TGTGCCAGCAGCTTAGGGGGAGGGTTTTATAGCAATCAGCCCCAGCATTTT; CDR3aa: CASSLGGGFYSNQPQHF
v_gene: TRBV4-1; d_gene: NA; abundance: NA; j_gene: TRBJ2-2; CDR3nt: TGCGCCAGCAGCCAAGAGGGGGGGCCCGGGGAGCTGTTTTTT; CDR3aa: CASSQEGGPGELFF
v_gene: TRBV6-5; d_gene: NA; abundance: NA; j_gene: TRBJ1-2; CDR3nt: TGTGCCAGCAGTTACGAGGGGTGGGGGTATGGCTACACCTTC; CDR3aa: CASSYEGWGYGYTF
v_gene: TRBV9; d_gene: TRBD1; abundance: NA; j_gene: TRBJ2-3; CDR3nt: TGTGCCAGCAGCCCCCATGGTACAGGGGGCGCAGATACGCAGTATTTT; CDR3aa: CASSPHGTGGADTQYF
v_gene: TRBV19; d_gene: TRBD2; abundance: few; j_gene: TRBJ2-1; CDR3nt: TGTGCCAGTAGTATGTTGTCGGGGGGGTACAATGAGCAGTTCTTC; CDR3aa: CASSMLSGGYNEQFF
v_gene: TRBV27; d_gene: NA; abundance: NA; j_gene: TRBJ1-1; CDR3nt: TGTGCCAGCAGTTTATTCGGCCTTACTGAAGCTTTCTTT; CDR3aa: CASSLFGLTEAFF
v_gene: TRBV14; d_gene: TRBD1; abundance: few; j_gene: TRBJ1-1; CDR3nt: TGTGCCAGCAGCCACTACAGGGGGCCGGGCACTGAAGCTTTCTTT; CDR3aa: CASSHYRGPGTEAFF